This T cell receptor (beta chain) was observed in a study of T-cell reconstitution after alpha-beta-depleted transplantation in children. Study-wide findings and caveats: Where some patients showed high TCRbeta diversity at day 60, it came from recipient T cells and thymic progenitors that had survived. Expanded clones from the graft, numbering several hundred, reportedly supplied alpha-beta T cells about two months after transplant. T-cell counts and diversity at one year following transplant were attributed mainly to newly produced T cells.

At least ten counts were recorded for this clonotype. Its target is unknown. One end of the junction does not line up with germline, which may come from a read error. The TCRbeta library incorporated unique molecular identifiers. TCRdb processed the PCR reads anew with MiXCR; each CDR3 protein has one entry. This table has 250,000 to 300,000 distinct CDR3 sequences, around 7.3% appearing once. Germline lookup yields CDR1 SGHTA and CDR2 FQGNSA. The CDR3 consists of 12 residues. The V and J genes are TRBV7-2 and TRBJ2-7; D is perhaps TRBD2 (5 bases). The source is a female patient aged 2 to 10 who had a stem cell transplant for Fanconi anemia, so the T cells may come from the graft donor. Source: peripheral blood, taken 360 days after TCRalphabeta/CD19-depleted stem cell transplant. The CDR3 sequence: CASSVRLPWLLF. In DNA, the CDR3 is TGTGCCAGCAGCGTACGACTACCATGGCTTCTATTC.